The 3 T cell receptor beta chains presented below share a single source sample, sequenced in a study of graft-versus-host responses after intestinal transplantation. Sequenced by immunoSEQ multiplex PCR; TCRdb stores in-frame clones only, minus some. This table has about 50,000 clones, about 90% appearing once. For these TCRs, the target antigens are not known. This material consisted of unstimulated CD4+ T cells sorted from spleen or lymph node cells, taken before transplant. These receptors were taken from a human donor who was the organ donor for an intestinal transplant.

The chain couples TRBV4-3 to TRBJ2-3; 7 nucleotides line up with TRBD2. V trimming: 4 bases; J trimming: 4 bases; junction bases outside the gene matches: 5. Germline CDR1 is LGHNA and CDR2 is YSLEER. The CDR3 has 14 residues. In DNA form, the CDR3 reads TGCGCCAGCAGCCCGAGCGGGGTATCAGATACGCAGTATTTT. Its protein product is CASSPSGVSDTQYF.

V and J are TRBV7-2 and TRBJ2-1; 12 bases line up with TRBD2. Germline CDR1 is SGHTA and CDR2 is FQGNSA. This CDR3 comprises 15 residues. The V and J ends lost 5 bases and 5 bases, in that order; junction bases with no gene match: 4. The CDR3: CASSPGLAGNNEQFF. The CDR3 DNA reads as TGTGCCAGCAGCCCCGGACTAGCGGGAAACAATGAGCAGTTCTTC.

The rearrangement joins TRBV9 to TRBJ2-2; D gene ambiguous. V lost 1 base to trimming and J lost 7 bases, with 5 bases between them. This CDR3 region has 12 residues. Germline V lookup: CDR1 SGDLS, CDR2 YYNGEE. CDR3 loop: CASSVPNGELFF. As DNA, the CDR3 is TGTGCCAGCAGCGTACCTAACGGGGAGCTGTTTTTT.